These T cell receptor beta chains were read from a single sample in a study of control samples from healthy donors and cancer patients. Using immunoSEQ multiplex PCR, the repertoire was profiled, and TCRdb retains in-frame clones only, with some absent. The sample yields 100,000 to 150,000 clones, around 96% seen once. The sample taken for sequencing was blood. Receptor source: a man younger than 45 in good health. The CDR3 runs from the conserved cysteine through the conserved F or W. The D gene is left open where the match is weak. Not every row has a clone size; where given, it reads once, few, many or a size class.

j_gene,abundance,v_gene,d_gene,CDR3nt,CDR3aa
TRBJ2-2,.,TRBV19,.,TGTGCCAGTAGTATAGATAGTAGACGAGGCAGGGGAGGTACCGGGGAGCTGTTTTTT,CASSIDSRRGRGGTGELFF
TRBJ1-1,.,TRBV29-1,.,TGCAGCGTTGAAATTGGGGGCCGCACTGAAGCTTTCTTT,CSVEIGGRTEAFF
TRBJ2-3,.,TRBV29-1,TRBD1,TGCAGCGTTACACCCGGACAGGCGCGCCCAGATACGCAGTATTTT,CSVTPGQARPDTQYF
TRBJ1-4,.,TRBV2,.,TGTGCCAGCAGACCCGAACAGGGCCTGGCAACTAATGAAAAACTGTTTTTT,CASRPEQGLATNEKLFF
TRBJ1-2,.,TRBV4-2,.,TGTGCCAGCAGCCAAGAAGAGGACATGATCTATGGCTACACCTTC,CASSQEEDMIYGYTF
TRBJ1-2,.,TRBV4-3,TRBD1,TGCGCCAGCAGCCAAGATCCTCTTGGACAGGGGGCCTATGGCTACACCTTC,CASSQDPLGQGAYGYTF
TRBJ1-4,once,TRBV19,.,TGTGCCAGTAGTTCCGTTGGCGGTGAAAAACTGTTTTTT,CASSSVGGEKLFF
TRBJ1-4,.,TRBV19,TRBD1,TGTGCCAGTAGTCTCGGACAGGGGACTAATGAAAAACTGTTTTTT,CASSLGQGTNEKLFF
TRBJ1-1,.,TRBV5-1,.,TGCGCCAGCAGCTTGGGGGATTCCGAGGGAACTGAAGCTTTCTTT,CASSLGDSEGTEAFF
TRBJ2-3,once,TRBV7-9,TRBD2,TGTGCCAGCAGCTTAGGCGGGGGAGGCACAGATACGCAGTATTTT,CASSLGGGGTDTQYF
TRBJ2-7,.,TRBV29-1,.,TGCAGCGTTGAAGATAGAACAGCTAGCTACGAGCAGTACTTC,CSVEDRTASYEQYF
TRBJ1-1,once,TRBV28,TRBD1,TGTGCTTCGAGGGGGCAGACGAACACTGAAGCTTTCTTT,CASRGQTNTEAFF
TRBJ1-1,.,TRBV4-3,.,TGCGCCAGCAGCCAAGATTTCGACGCCCGGGGTTCTGAAGCTTTCTTT,CASSQDFDARGSEAFF
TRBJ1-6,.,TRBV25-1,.,TGTGCCAGCAGAGACTTAAATTCACCCCTCCACTTT,CASRDLNSPLHF
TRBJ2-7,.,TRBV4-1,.,TGCGCCAGCAGCCCCCGAGCCGCTAGTATAAACCCTCACGAGCAGTACTTC,CASSPRAASINPHEQYF
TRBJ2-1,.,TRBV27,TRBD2,TGTGCCAGCAGTTTATGGGACGGGGGGGAGCAGTTCTTC,CASSLWDGGEQFF
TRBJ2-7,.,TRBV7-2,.,TGTGCCAGCAGCTTAGATCCCGGGGCCCCAACCTCCCGCGAGCAGTACTTC,CASSLDPGAPTSREQYF
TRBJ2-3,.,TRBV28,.,TGTGCCAGTGTTAGCGGACCAGATACGCAGTATTTT,CASVSGPDTQYF